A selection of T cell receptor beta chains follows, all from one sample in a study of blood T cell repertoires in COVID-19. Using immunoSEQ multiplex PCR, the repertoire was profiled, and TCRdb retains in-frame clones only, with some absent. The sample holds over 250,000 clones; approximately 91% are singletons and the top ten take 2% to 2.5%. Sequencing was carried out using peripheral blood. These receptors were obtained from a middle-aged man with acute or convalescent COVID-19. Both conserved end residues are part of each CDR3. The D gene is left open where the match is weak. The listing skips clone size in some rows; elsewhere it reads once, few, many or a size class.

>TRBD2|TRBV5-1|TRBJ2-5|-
CASSLVLAGALGETQYF
TGCGCCAGCAGCTTGGTGCTAGCGGGGGCCTTGGGAGAGACCCAGTACTTC
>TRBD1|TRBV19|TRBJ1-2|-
CASTATGDFYGYTF
TGTGCCAGTACCGCGACAGGGGATTTCTATGGCTACACCTTC
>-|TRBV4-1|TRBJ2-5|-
CASSHRVSETQYF
TGCGCCAGCAGCCACCGCGTTTCGGAGACCCAGTACTTC
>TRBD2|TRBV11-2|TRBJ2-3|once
CASSLLPSGGITDTQYF
TGTGCCAGCAGCTTATTGCCCAGCGGGGGAATCACAGATACGCAGTATTTT
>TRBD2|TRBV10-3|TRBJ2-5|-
CAIFRAGASQETQYF
TGTGCCATCTTCCGAGCGGGGGCCTCCCAAGAGACCCAGTACTTC
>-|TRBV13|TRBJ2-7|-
CASTEISTHEQYF
TGTGCCAGCACCGAAATTAGCACCCACGAGCAGTACTTC
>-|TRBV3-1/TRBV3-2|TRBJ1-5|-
CASSPGSVAGNQPQHF
TGTGCCAGCAGCCCCGGTTCGGTGGCAGGGAATCAGCCCCAGCATTTT
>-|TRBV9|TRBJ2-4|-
CASSVEDFDIQYF
TGTGCCAGCAGCGTAGAGGACTTCGACATTCAGTACTTC
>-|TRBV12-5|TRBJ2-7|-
CASGLGTVYEQYF
TGTGCTAGTGGCTTAGGCACAGTCTACGAGCAGTACTTC
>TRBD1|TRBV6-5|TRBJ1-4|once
CASGSRGAYNEKLFF
TGTGCCAGCGGAAGCAGGGGGGCCTATAATGAAAAACTGTTTTTT
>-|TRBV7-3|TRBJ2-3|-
CASSLNQRDIDTQYF
TGTGCCAGCAGCTTAAACCAGCGGGACATAGATACGCAGTATTTT
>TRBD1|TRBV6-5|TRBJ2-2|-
CASSRDRGYGELFF
TGTGCCAGCAGCCGGGACAGGGGATACGGGGAGCTGTTTTTT
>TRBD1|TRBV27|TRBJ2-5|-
CASGTGTGLFQETQYF
TGTGCCAGCGGTACCGGGACAGGCCTTTTCCAAGAGACCCAGTACTTC
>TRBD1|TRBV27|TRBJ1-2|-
CASRGQGAGGYTF
TGTGCCAGCAGGGGACAGGGGGCAGGGGGCTACACCTTC
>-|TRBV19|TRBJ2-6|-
CASHGVSSGANVLTF
TGTGCCAGTCACGGGGTTAGCTCTGGGGCCAACGTCCTGACTTTC
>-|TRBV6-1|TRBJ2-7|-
CASSERRGPYEQYF
TGTGCCAGCAGTGAAAGGAGGGGGCCCTACGAGCAGTACTTC
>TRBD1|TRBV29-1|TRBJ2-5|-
CSAGQGQETQYF
TGCAGCGCCGGACAGGGGCAAGAGACCCAGTACTTC
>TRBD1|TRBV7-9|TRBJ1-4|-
CASSLDTDRDEKLFF
TGTGCCAGCAGCTTAGATACGGACAGGGATGAAAAACTGTTTTTT
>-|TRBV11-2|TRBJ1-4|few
CASSARHRGVRKLFF
TGTGCCAGCAGCGCCAGGCATCGGGGGGTTCGAAAACTGTTTTTT
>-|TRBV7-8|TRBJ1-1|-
CASSLRGEAFF
TGTGCCAGCAGCTTACGGGGGGAAGCTTTCTTT
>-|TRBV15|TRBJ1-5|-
CATSRGAQGLGNQPQHF
TGTGCCACCAGCAGAGGGGCCCAGGGGTTGGGCAATCAGCCCCAGCATTTT
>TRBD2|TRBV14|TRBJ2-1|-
CASSQLPMGGGRNEQFF
TGTGCCAGCAGCCAACTCCCGATGGGCGGGGGGAGGAATGAGCAGTTCTTC
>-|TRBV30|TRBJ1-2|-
CAWRERSWIANYGYTF
TGTGCCTGGAGGGAACGTTCTTGGATAGCGAACTATGGCTACACCTTC
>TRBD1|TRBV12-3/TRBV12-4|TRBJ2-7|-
CASSPGQGYEQYF
TGTGCCAGCAGTCCGGGACAGGGCTACGAGCAGTACTTC
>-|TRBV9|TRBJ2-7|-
CASSVGQASTYEQYF
TGTGCCAGCAGCGTAGGACAGGCCTCGACCTACGAGCAGTACTTC
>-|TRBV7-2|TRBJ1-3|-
CASTPLGGPSSGNTIYF
TGTGCCAGCACCCCCCTGGGGGGGCCTTCGTCTGGAAACACCATATATTTT